The 5 T cell receptor beta chains below all came from one sample that was sequenced in a study of T cell repertoires in ileal Crohn's disease. The data were produced by immunoSEQ multiplex PCR, yet TCRdb's version contains in-frame clones alone and is incomplete. Here the sample spans approximately 14,000 clones, approximately 80% being singletons. As to time point: inflamed ileum from the surgical specimen. Sequencing was done on a sample of ileal tissue. The receptor source for this set is an adult with Crohn's disease.

This chain joins TRBV10-2 and TRBJ1-2; 7 bases fit TRBD1. Per the germline V gene, CDR1 is WSHSY and CDR2 is SAAADI. The trim removed 6 bases at V and 8 bases at J, leaving 18 bases unmatched. The CDR3 extends over 16 amino acids. As DNA, the CDR3 is TGCGCCAGCAGCCACAGGGGTAGTTTCGCGAAGCAGGGCTACACCTTC. It translates to CASSHRGSFAKQGYTF.

The chain recombines TRBV28 with TRBJ1-4; maybe TRBD1 (6 bases). V was trimmed by 5 bases and J by 13 bases, leaving 11 bases between them. The germline gives CDR1 MDHEN, CDR2 SYDVKM. The CDR3 spans 11 residues. CDR3 in amino acids: CASSQGYLLFF. The CDR3 bases are TGTGCCAGCAGTCAGGGGTACCTACTGTTTTTT.

This clone showed up just once. V and J are TRBV5-6 and TRBJ1-5, with D unresolved. The CDR3 runs 14 residues. V lost 2 bases to trimming and J lost 2 bases, with 8 bases between them. Germline CDR1 SGHDT, CDR2 YYEEEE. The CDR3 coding sequence is TGTGCCAGCAGCTTCGGGATGGGCAATCAGCCCCAGCATTTT. Translating gives CASSFGMGNQPQHF.

This chain uses TRBV19 with TRBJ2-6; D not certain. Looked up from germline, CDR1 is LNHDA and CDR2 is SQIVND (reference sequence). The CDR3 contains 15 residues. V gave up 3 bases and J gave up 0 bases, with 6 bases separating them. The CDR3 region has the DNA TGTGCCAGTAGTATGAGTGGCTCTGGGGCCAACGTCCTGACTTTC. This gives the protein CASSMSGSGANVLTF.

This clone was recorded only once. The rearrangement uses TRBV7-2 and TRBJ1-2, with TRBD1 matching over 9 bases. The V gene end was trimmed by 4 bases and the J gene end by 4 bases; junction bases not matched to a gene: 4. This CDR3 comprises 14 residues. Germline V gene sequence: CDR1 SGHTA, CDR2 FQGNSA. DNA of the CDR3: TGTGCCAGCAGCTGGGACAGGGATGGCTATGGCTACACCTTC. Its protein is CASSWDRDGYGYTF.